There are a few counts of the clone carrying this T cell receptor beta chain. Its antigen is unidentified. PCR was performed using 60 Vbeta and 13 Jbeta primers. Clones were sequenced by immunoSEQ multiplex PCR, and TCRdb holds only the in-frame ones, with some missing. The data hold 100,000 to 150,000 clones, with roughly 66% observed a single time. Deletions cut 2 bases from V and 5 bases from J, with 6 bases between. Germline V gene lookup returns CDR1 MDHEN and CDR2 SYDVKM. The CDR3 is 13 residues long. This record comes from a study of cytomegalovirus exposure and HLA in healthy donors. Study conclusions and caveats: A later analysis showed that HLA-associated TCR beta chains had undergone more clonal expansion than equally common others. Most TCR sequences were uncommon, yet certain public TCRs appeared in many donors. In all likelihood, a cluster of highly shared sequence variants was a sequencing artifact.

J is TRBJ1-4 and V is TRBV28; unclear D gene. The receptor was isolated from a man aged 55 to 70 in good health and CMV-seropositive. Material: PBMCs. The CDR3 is CASSLPGNEKLFF. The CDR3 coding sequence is TGTGCCAGCAGTTTACCGGGGAATGAAAAACTGTTTTTT.